The 24 T cell receptor beta chains below all came from one sample that was sequenced in a study of cytomegalovirus exposure and HLA in healthy donors. The study ran its PCR with 60 Vbeta and 13 Jbeta primers. This table comes from immunoSEQ multiplex PCR, and its TCRdb copy is limited to in-frame clones, with some not included. The table has some 190,000 clones, roughly 83% seen once. Sequenced material: PBMCs. Every receptor here comes from a boy between 2 and 10 years old in good health and CMV-seronegative.

The chain has TRBV7-6 and TRBJ2-5; possibly TRBD1 for D (6 bases). The V gene's germline CDR1 is SGHVS and CDR2 FNYEAQ. The CDR3 length is 15 residues. V dropped 5 bases and J dropped 2 bases, with 15 bases sitting between them. This CDR3 is CASSRRQDRQETQYF. The CDR3 region has the DNA TGTGCCAGCAGCCGGAGACAAGACAGGCAAGAGACCCAGTACTTC.

This clone has just a few counts. This sequence joins TRBV6-7 and TRBJ2-7, with D maybe TRBD1 (6 bases). TRBV6-7 is given ORF status, its function remaining uncertain. Between the trimmed V and J ends, which lost 7 bases and 5 bases, there was a span of 21 bases. The CDR3 has 15 residues. The CDR3 sequence: CASKVRQAPCDEQYV. CDR3 nucleotides: TGTGCCAGCAAAGTACGACAGGCTCCATGTGACGAGCAGTACGTC.

The chain has TRBV5-1 and TRBJ2-3, with 12 bases lining up with TRBD2. The CDR3 runs 20 residues. Looked up from germline, CDR1 is SGHRS and CDR2 is YFSETQ. V trimming: 1 base; J trimming: 0 bases; junction bases outside the gene matches: 12. The CDR3 region is CASSLRLAGVFPSSTDTQYF. The CDR3 DNA sequence: TGCGCCAGCAGCTTGCGACTAGCGGGAGTTTTCCCCTCTAGCACAGATACGCAGTATTTT.

The chain combines TRBV18 with TRBJ1-4, with D perhaps matching TRBD1 (6 bases). The CDR3 runs to 17 residues. Germline V gene lookup returns CDR1 KGHSH and CDR2 LQKENI. V was shortened by 5 bases and J by 7 bases, with 23 bases between the two germline ends. This CDR3 reads CASSKTGTSQLSEKLFF. The CDR3 nucleotides are TGTGCCAGCTCAAAAACAGGGACCTCCCAGTTAAGTGAAAAACTGTTTTTT.

V is TRBV6-1 and J is TRBJ1-5, with 9 bases that match TRBD1. Germline-derived CDR1 and CDR2 are MNHNS and SASEGT. CDR3 length equals 17 residues. The junction had 11 bases not matched to a gene; V was cut back by 4 bases and J by 4 bases. The CDR3 nucleotides are TGTGCCAGCAGTGTCAGAGGACAGGGGCCTGATAATCAGCCCCAGCATTTT. This sequence encodes CASSVRGQGPDNQPQHF.

The chain has TRBV11-1 and TRBJ2-7; 12 nucleotides align to TRBD2. CDR1 and CDR2 (germline): SGHAT, FQDESV (reference sequence). With V trimmed by 4 bases and J by 7 bases, 17 bases remained unmatched. The CDR3 runs to 18 residues. CDR3 coding DNA: TGTGCCAGCAGCTACCGGCCGGCGACTAGCGGGAGACAGGAAGAGCAGTACTTC. Protein: CASSYRPATSGRQEEQYF.

V gene TRBV19 combines with J gene TRBJ1-1; D not resolved. The germline CDR1 and CDR2 sequences are LNHDA and SQIVND (reference sequence). The CDR3 extends over 14 amino acids. V was pared by 2 bases and J by 1 base, with 8 bases between. CDR3 sequence (DNA): TGTGCCAGTAGTATACGTGGGCAGAACACTGAAGCTTTCTTT. Residues: CASSIRGQNTEAFF. The full variable domain, rest sourced from reference TRBV19 and TRBJ1-1, is DGGITQSPKYLFRKEGQNVTLSCEQNLNHDAMYWYRQDPGQGLRLIYYSQIVNDFQKGDIAEGYSVSREKKESFPLTVTSAQKNPTAFYLCASSIRGQNTEAFFGQGTRLTVV.

For the CDR3, the DNA is TGTGCCAGCAGTGAAGCGAACAGATATAATTCACCCCTCCACTTT. Protein product: CASSEANRYNSPLHF. The gene calls are TRBV6-1 and TRBJ1-6, with D uncertain. The V gene lost 0 bases and the J gene lost 4 bases, with 7 bases spanning the gap. CDR3 length: 15 amino acids. Germline V gives CDR1 MNHNS, CDR2 SASEGT.

V and J are TRBV11-2 and TRBJ2-1; TRBD1 agrees at 7 bases. This CDR3 is built from 15 residues. Germline loops: CDR1 SGHAT, CDR2 FQNNGV. V lost 5 bases, J lost 5 bases, and 9 bases stayed unmatched. For the CDR3, the DNA is TGTGCCAGCAGCATACAGGGGCTACCCGACAATGAGCAGTTCTTC. This sequence encodes CASSIQGLPDNEQFF.

The rearrangement links TRBV7-9 to TRBJ2-4, with 7 bases identical to TRBD2. The J segment lost 8 bases and the V segment lost 6 bases, leaving 16 bases of the junction unmatched. CDR3 length: 16 residues. Per the germline V gene, CDR1 is SEHNR and CDR2 is FQNEAQ (reference sequence). CDR3 coding DNA: TGTGCCAGCAGAGGGTATATAGCGGGCATAGGGGACATTCAGTACTTC. Translated: CASRGYIAGIGDIQYF.

The chain employs TRBV11-2 and TRBJ2-7; 8 bases align to TRBD2. CDR1 and CDR2 (germline): SGHAT, FQNNGV. The V and J ends lost 5 bases and 2 bases, in that order; junction bases with no gene match: 2. CDR3 length: 13 residues. The CDR3 region is CASSLSGAYEQYV. In DNA, the CDR3 is TGTGCCAGCAGCCTTAGCGGGGCCTACGAGCAGTACGTC.

On this clone itself: Other DNA sequences in this sample translate to the same CDR3. The rearrangement joins TRBV18 to TRBJ1-1; 9 nucleotides agree with TRBD1. This CDR3 has 15 residues. V dropped 3 bases and J dropped 1; count of bases not matched to a gene: 3. CDR1 and CDR2 from the germline V gene are KGHSH and LQKENI. The DNA of the CDR3 is TGTGCCAGCTCACCTCCGGGACAGGGGAACACTGAAGCTTTCTTT. Residues: CASSPPGQGNTEAFF.

This chain uses TRBV29-1 with TRBJ1-1; 8 bases line up with TRBD1. Trimming at V came to 6 bases and at J to 0 bases, leaving 9 bases not matched to a gene. Looked up from germline, CDR1 is SQVTM and CDR2 is ANQGSEA. This CDR3 has 15 amino acids. The CDR3 reads CSVGQGTAMNTEAFF. CDR3 coding DNA: TGCAGCGTCGGACAGGGAACGGCCATGAACACTGAAGCTTTCTTT.

The chain is built from TRBV12-5 and TRBJ2-7; D is uncertain. CDR3 length: 12 residues. Germline CDR1 is LGHNT and CDR2 is FRNRAP. V was trimmed by 5 bases and J by 4 bases, leaving 9 bases between them. The CDR3 spells CASGHNDYEQYF. CDR3 DNA: TGTGCTAGTGGTCACAACGATTACGAGCAGTACTTC.

This sequence joins TRBV5-1 and TRBJ2-2; 7 bases are shared with TRBD1. After removal of 0 bases from V and 3 bases from J, the junction contained 5 bases not matched to a gene. Germline V gene lookup returns CDR1 SGHRS and CDR2 YFSETQ. The CDR3 extends over 16 amino acids. The CDR3 DNA sequence: TGCGCCAGCAGCTTGGCCCAGGGGGTAGACACCGGGGAGCTGTTTTTT. Translation gives CASSLAQGVDTGELFF.

Remarks on this clone: This specimen includes other DNA sequences encoding the same CDR3. The chain joins TRBV5-1 to TRBJ1-5, with 7 bases aligning to TRBD1. Germline CDR1 and CDR2: SGHRS and YFSETQ. The CDR3 runs to 15 residues. V was pared by 2 bases and J by 0 bases, with 2 bases of the junction left unmatched. CDR3 region: CASSFGTDSNQPQHF. The CDR3 DNA sequence: TGCGCCAGCAGCTTCGGGACAGATAGCAATCAGCCCCAGCATTTT.

The genes are TRBV4-1 and TRBJ1-3; no definite D call. V was pared by 1 base and J by 0 bases, with 16 bases between. Germline loops: CDR1 MGHRA, CDR2 YSYEKL. This CDR3 is 18 amino acids long. The CDR3 region has the DNA TGCGCCAGCAGCCAAGTGATGAAAAGGGAGAGCTCTGGAAACACCATATATTTT. Translated, it gives CASSQVMKRESSGNTIYF.

This clone was found once. This chain links TRBV29-1 with TRBJ1-4; 8 bases match TRBD1. Losses at the gene ends were 4 bases for V and 5 bases for J; bases not matched to a gene: 9. Germline lookup yields CDR1 SQVTM and CDR2 ANQGSEA. The CDR3 extends over 15 amino acids. CDR3 region: CSVGAPTGENEKLFF. CDR3 in DNA: TGCAGCGTTGGGGCCCCGACAGGGGAGAATGAAAAACTGTTTTTT. Together with reference TRBV29-1 and TRBJ1-4, the CDR3 gives the full variable domain: SAVISQKPSRDICQRGTSLTIQCQVDSQVTMMFWYRQQPGQSLTLIATANQGSEATYESGFVIDKFPISRPNLTFSTLTVSNMSPEDSSIYLCSVGAPTGENEKLFFGSGTQLSVL.

The chain combines TRBV27 with TRBJ1-2; TRBD1 might be the D (5 bases). The CDR3 contains 14 residues. V shed 2 bases and J shed 9 bases, with 16 bases lying between them. CDR1 is MNHEY, CDR2 SMNVEV, per germline (reference sequence). CDR3 DNA: TGTGCCAGCAGTTTAGACAGCGTATCTAGTCGCTACACCTTC. Translation gives CASSLDSVSSRYTF.

This chain connects TRBV6-5 to TRBJ1-5; no clear D. Per germline, CDR1 MNHEY and CDR2 SVGAGI. CDR3 length equals 13 residues. V lost 10 bases, J lost 4 bases, and 14 bases lay in between. DNA for the CDR3: TGTGCCACCCGAGGTCTTGATAATCAGCCCCAGCATTTT. It yields the protein CATRGLDNQPQHF.

The chain carries TRBV6-6 and TRBJ1-6; 7 bases agree with TRBD1. Unmatched junction bases numbered 5, after V lost 6 bases and J lost 6 bases. Germline CDR1 reads MNHNY; CDR2 reads SVGAGI (reference sequence). The CDR3 spans 14 residues. The CDR3 bases are TGTGCCAGCAGCCAGACAGGGTTTAATTCACCCCTCCACTTT. Encoded protein: CASSQTGFNSPLHF.

The genes are TRBV27 and TRBJ1-5; 8 bases align to TRBD1. This CDR3 region has 13 residues. Germline CDR1 and CDR2: MNHEY and SMNVEV (reference sequence). The V gene end was trimmed by 9 bases and the J gene end by 9 bases; junction bases not matched to a gene: 10. The CDR3 sequence is CASQTGAAGPQHF. In nucleotides, the CDR3 is TGTGCCAGTCAGACAGGGGCGGCGGGGCCCCAGCATTTT.

This sequence joins TRBV4-3 and TRBJ1-2; D uncertain. V lost 3 bases and J 8 bases, leaving 16 bases between the germline ends. CDR3 size: 14 residues. Germline CDR1 and CDR2: LGHNA and YSLEER. The CDR3 DNA sequence: TGCGCCAGCAGCCAGGAGCATTCCGTCCGAGGCTACACCTTC. Residues: CASSQEHSVRGYTF.

Written as DNA, the CDR3 is TGTGCCTGGAGCGAGGCGGCTAGCGGGAGGGTGGACGATGAGCAGTTCTTC. Protein product: CAWSEAASGRVDDEQFF. V is TRBV30 and J is TRBJ2-1; 12 bases align to TRBD2. The length of the CDR3 is 17 residues. The J segment lost 8 bases and the V segment lost 3 bases, leaving 14 bases of the junction unmatched. Germline loops: CDR1 GTSNPN, CDR2 SVGIG (reference sequence).